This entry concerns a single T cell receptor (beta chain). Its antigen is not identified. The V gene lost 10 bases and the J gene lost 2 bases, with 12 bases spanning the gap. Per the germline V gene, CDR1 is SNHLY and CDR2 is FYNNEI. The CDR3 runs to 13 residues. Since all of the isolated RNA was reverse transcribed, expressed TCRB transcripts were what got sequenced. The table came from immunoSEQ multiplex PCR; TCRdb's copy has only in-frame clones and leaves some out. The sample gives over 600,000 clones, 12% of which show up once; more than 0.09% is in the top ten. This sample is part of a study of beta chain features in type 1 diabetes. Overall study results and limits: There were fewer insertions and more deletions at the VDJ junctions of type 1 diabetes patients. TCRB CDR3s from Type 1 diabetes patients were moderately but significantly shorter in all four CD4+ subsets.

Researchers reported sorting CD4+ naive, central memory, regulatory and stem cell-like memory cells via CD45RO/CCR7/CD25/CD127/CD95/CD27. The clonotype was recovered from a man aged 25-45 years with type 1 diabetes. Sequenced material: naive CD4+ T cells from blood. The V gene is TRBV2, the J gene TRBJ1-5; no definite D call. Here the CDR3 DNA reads TGTGCCACCCGGTTAAGGGGCAATCAGCCCCAGCATTTT. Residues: CATRLRGNQPQHF.